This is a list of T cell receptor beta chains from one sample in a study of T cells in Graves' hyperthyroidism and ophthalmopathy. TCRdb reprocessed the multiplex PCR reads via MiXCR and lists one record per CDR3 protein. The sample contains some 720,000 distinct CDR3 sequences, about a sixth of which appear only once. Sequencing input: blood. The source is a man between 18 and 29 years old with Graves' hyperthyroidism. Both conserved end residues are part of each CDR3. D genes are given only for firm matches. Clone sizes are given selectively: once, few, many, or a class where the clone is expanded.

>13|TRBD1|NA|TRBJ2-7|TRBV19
CASSIKGAYEQYF
TGTGCCAGTAGTATCAAGGGGGCGTACGAGCAGTACTTC
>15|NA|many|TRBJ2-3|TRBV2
CASRRDPGPTDTQYF
TGTGCCAGCAGAAGGGACCCGGGCCCCACAGATACGCAGTATTTT
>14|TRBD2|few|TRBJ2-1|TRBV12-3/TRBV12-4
CASSFGGRYNEQFF
TGTGCCAGCAGTTTCGGCGGGAGGTACAATGAGCAGTTCTTC
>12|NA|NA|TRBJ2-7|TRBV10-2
CASRVSAYEQYF
TGCGCCAGCAGGGTATCAGCCTACGAGCAGTACTTC
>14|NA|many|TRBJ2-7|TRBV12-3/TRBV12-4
CASSLSRTLSEQYF
TGTGCCAGCAGTTTGAGCAGGACACTCTCCGAGCAGTACTTC
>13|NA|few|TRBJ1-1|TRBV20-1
CSAFEGPGTEAFF
TGCAGTGCCTTTGAGGGGCCGGGGACTGAAGCTTTCTTT
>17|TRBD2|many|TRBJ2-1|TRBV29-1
CSVEGLKREGSYNEQFF
TGCAGCGTTGAGGGGCTCAAGCGGGAGGGGTCCTACAATGAGCAGTTCTTC
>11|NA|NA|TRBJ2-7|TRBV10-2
CASSDEGKQYF
TGCGCCAGCAGTGATGAAGGAAAGCAGTACTTC
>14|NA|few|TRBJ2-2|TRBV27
CASRTGRRTGELFF
TGTGCCAGCCGTACCGGGAGAAGGACCGGGGAGCTGTTTTTT
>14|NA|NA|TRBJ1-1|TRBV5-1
CASSFTMLNTEAFF
TGCGCCAGCAGCTTTACCATGCTGAACACTGAAGCTTTCTTT
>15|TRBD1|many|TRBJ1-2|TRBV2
CASRDRGRGIDGYTF
TGTGCCAGCAGGGACAGGGGCCGCGGTATCGATGGCTACACCTTC
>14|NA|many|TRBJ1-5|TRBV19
CASSTTGGFGPQHF
TGTGCCAGTAGTACGACCGGGGGGTTTGGGCCCCAGCATTTT
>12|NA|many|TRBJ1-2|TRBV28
CASSLSPVGYTF
TGTGCCAGCAGTTTATCGCCAGTCGGCTACACCTTC
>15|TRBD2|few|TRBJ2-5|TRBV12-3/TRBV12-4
CASSSWLAGAETQYF
TGTGCCAGCAGTTCGTGGCTAGCGGGGGCAGAGACCCAGTACTTC
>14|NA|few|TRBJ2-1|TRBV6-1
CASRTGELSVEQFF
TGTGCCAGTCGAACGGGGGAACTCTCAGTTGAGCAGTTCTTC
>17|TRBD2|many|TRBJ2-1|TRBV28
CASTLVGLAGGSNEQFF
TGTGCCAGCACCTTAGTCGGACTAGCGGGAGGAAGCAATGAGCAGTTCTTC
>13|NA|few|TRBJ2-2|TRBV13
CASSSPVGGELFF
TGTGCCAGCAGCTCCCCGGTAGGTGGGGAGCTGTTTTTT
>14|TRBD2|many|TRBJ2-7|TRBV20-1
CSARLAGGGWEQYF
TGCAGTGCCCGACTAGCGGGAGGCGGATGGGAGCAGTACTTC
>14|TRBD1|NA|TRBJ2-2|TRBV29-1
CSVGPDRVTGELFF
TGCAGCGTTGGACCGGACAGGGTCACCGGGGAGCTGTTTTTT
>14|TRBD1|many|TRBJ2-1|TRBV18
CASSPWTGADEQFF
TGTGCCAGCTCACCCTGGACAGGGGCCGATGAGCAGTTCTTC
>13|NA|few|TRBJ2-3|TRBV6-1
CASSELRFVAQYF
TGTGCCAGCAGTGAACTAAGGTTTGTCGCGCAGTATTTT
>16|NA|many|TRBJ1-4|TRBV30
CAWSRVRVTRNEKLFF
TGTGCCTGGAGTAGGGTCAGGGTTACTCGTAATGAAAAACTGTTTTTT
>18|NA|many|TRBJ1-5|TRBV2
CASSEEGWAVGSGQPQHF
TGTGCCAGCAGTGAAGAAGGGTGGGCAGTCGGTTCAGGACAGCCCCAGCATTTT
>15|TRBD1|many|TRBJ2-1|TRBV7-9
CASSFPGQGYGEQFF
TGTGCCAGCAGCTTCCCGGGACAGGGTTATGGTGAGCAGTTCTTC
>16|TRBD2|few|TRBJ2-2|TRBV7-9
CASIKLAGEGTGELFF
TGTGCCAGCATCAAATTAGCGGGAGAGGGGACCGGGGAGCTGTTTTTT
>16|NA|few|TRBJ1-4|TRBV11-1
CASSLGRGPTNEKLFF
TGTGCCAGCAGCTTGGGAAGGGGACCAACTAATGAAAAACTGTTTTTT
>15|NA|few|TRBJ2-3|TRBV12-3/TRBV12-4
CASSFQGGYADTQYF
TGTGCCAGCAGTTTTCAAGGGGGGTATGCAGATACGCAGTATTTT
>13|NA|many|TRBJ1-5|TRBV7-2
CASSRSSNQPQHF
TGTGCCAGCAGCCGGAGCAGCAATCAGCCCCAGCATTTT